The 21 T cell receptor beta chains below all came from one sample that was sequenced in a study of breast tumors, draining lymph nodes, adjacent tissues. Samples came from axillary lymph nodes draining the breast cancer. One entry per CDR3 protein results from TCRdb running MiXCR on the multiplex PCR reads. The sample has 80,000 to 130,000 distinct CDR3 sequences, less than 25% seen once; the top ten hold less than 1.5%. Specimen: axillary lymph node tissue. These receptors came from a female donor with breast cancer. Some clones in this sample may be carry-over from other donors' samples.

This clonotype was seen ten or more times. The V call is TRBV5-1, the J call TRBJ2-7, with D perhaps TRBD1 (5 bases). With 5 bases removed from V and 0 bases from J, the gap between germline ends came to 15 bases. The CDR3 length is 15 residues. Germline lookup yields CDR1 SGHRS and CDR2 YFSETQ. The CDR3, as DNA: TGCGCCAGCAGTCCGACAGCGTTTAGCTCCTACGAGCAGTACTTC. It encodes CASSPTAFSSYEQYF.

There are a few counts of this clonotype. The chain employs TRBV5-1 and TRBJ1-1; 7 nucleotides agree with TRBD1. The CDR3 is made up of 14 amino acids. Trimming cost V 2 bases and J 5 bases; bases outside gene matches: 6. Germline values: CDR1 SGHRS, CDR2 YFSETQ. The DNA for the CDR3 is TGCGCCAGCAGCTTACAGCCAGGGGGAACTGAAGCTTTCTTT. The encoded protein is CASSLQPGGTEAFF.

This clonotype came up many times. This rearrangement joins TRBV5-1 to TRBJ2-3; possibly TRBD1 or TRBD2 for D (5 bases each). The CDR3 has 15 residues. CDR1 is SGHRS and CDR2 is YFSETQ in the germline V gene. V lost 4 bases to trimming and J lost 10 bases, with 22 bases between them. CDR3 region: CASSTGATGFVAQYF. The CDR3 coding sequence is TGCGCCAGCAGCACCGGGGCGACCGGTTTTGTTGCGCAGTATTTT.

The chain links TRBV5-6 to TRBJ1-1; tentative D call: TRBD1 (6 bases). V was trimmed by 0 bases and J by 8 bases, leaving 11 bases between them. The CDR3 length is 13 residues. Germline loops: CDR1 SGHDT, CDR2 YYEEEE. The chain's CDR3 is CASSLASRGEAFF. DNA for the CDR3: TGTGCCAGCAGCTTGGCGAGTAGGGGGGAAGCTTTCTTT.

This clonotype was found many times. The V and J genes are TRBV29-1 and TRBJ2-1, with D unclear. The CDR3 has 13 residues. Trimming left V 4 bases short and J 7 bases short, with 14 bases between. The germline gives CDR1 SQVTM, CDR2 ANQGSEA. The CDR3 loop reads CSVAGRDRNEQFF. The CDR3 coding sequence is TGCAGCGTTGCCGGCAGAGATCGAAATGAGCAGTTCTTC.

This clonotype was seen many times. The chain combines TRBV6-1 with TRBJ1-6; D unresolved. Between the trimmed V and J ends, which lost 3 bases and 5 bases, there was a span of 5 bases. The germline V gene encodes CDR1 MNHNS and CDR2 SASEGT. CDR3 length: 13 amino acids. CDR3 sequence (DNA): TGTGCCAGCAGTGAGGAAAATAATTCACCCCTCCACTTT. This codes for CASSEENNSPLHF.

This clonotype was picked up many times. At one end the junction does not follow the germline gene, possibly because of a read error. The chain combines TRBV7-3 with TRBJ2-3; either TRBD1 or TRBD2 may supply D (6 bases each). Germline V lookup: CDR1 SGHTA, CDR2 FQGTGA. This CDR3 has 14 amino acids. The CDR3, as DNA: TGTACCAGCAGCCCGGGGGCTATCACAGATACGCAGTATTTT. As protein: CTSSPGAITDTQYF.

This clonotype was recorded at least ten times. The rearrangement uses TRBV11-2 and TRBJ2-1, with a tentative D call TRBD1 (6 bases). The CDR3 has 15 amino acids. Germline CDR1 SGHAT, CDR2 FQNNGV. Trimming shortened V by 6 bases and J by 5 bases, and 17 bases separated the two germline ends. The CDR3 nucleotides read TGTGCCAGCAGACTCTGGGGGCGTAGGAACAATGAGCAGTTCTTC. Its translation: CASRLWGRRNNEQFF.

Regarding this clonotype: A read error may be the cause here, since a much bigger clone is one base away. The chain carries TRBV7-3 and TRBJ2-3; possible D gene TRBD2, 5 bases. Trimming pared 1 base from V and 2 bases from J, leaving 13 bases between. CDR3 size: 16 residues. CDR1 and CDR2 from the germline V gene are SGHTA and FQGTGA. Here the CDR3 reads CASSLRLTGFTDTQYF. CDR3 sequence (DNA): TGTGCCAGCAGCTTAAGACTAACGGGTTTCACAGATACGCAGTATTTT. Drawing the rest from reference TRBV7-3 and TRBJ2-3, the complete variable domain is GAGVSQTPSNKVTEKGKYVELRCDPISGHTALYWYRQSLGQGPEFLIYFQGTGAADDSGLPNDRFFAVRPEGSVSTLKIQRTERGDSAVYLCASSLRLTGFTDTQYFGPGTRLTVL.

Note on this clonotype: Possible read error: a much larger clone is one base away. CDR3 sequence: CASSQDAVRKHF. CDR3 DNA: TGCGCCAGCAGCCAAGATGCAGTCCGCAAGCATTTT. The chain combines TRBV4-1 with TRBJ1-5; D not certain. Per germline, CDR1 MGHRA and CDR2 YSYEKL. This CDR3 has 12 residues. Trimming removed 0 bases at V and 14 bases at J, with 11 bases between.

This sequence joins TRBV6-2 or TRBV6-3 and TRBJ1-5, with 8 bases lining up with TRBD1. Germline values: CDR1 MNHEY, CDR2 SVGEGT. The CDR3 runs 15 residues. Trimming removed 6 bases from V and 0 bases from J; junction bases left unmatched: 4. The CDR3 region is CASSLDRDSNQPQHF. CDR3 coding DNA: TGTGCCAGCAGCCTGGACAGGGATAGCAATCAGCCCCAGCATTTT.

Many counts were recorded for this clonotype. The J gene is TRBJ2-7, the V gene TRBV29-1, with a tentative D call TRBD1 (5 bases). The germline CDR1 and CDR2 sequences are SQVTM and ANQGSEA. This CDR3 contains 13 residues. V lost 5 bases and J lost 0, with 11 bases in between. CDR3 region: CSVTDTSSYEQYF. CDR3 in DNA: TGCAGCGTTACGGACACAAGCTCCTACGAGCAGTACTTC.

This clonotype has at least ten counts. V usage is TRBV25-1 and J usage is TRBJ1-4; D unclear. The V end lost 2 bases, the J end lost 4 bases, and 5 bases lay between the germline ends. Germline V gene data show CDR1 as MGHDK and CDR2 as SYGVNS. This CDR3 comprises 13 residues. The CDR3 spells CASSEGYNEKLFF. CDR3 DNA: TGTGCCAGCAGTGAAGGGTATAATGAAAAACTGTTTTTT. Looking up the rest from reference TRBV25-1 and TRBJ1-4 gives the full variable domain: EADIYQTPRYLVIGTGKKITLECSQTMGHDKMYWYQQDPGMELHLIHYSYGVNSTEKGDLSSESTVSRIRTEHFPLTLESARPSHTSQYLCASSEGYNEKLFFGSGTQLSVL.

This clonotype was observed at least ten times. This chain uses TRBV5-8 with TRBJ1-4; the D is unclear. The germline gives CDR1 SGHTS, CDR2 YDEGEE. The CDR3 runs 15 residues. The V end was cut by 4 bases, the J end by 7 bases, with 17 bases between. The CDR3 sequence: CASSQRPGGSEKLFF. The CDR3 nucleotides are TGTGCCAGCAGCCAACGACCGGGAGGGAGTGAAAAACTGTTTTTT.

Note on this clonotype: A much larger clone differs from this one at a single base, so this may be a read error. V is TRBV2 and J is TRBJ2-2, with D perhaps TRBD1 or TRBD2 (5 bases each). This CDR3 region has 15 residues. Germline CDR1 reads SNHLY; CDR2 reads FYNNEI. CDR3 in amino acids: CASSEVRTNTGELLF. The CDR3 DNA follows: TGTGCCAGCAGTGAAGTGCGGACAAACACCGGGGAGCTGCTTTTT.

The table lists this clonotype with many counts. CDR3 nucleotides: TGTGCCAGCAGGCCACTGGCTAGCGGGGGATACGAGCAGTACTTC. It encodes CASRPLASGGYEQYF. This sequence joins TRBV2 and TRBJ2-7; TRBD2 agrees at 10 bases. CDR1 is SNHLY, CDR2 FYNNEI, per germline. J lost 4 bases, V lost 6 bases, and 9 bases had no gene match. The CDR3 runs 15 residues.

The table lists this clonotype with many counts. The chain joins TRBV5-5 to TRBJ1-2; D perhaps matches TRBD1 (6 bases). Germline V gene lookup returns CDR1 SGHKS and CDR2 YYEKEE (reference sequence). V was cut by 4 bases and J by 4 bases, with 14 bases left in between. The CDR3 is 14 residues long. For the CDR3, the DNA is TGTGCCAGCAGCCCCGGGGGCGAACGCTATGGCTACACCTTC. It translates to CASSPGGERYGYTF.

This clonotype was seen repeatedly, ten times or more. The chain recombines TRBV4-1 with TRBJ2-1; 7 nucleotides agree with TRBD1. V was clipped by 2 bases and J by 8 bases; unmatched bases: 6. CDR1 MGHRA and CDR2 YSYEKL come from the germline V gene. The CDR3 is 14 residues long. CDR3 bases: TGCGCCAGCAGCCAACCGACAGGGATCGATGAGCAGTTCTTC. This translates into CASSQPTGIDEQFF.

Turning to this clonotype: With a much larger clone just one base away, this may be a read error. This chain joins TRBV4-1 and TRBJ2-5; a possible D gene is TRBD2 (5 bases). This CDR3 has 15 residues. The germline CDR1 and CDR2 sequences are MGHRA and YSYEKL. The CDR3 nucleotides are TGCGCCAGCAGCCAAGACCAGCGGATACAAGGGACCCAGTACTTC. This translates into CASSQDQRIQGTQYF.

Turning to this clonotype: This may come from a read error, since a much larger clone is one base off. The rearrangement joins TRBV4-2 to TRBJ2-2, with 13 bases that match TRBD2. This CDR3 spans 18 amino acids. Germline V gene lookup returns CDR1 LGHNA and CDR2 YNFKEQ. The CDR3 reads CASSQNPGLAGNTGKLFF. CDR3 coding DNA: TGTGCCAGCAGCCAGAATCCGGGACTAGCGGGGAACACCGGGAAGCTGTTTTTT.

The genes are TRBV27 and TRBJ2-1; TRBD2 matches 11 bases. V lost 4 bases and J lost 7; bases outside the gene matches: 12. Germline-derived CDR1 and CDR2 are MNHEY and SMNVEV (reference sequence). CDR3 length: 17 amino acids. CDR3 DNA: TGTGCCAGCAGTTCGTTTACCCTTAGCGGGAGGGGGAATGAGCAGTTCTTC. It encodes CASSSFTLSGRGNEQFF.